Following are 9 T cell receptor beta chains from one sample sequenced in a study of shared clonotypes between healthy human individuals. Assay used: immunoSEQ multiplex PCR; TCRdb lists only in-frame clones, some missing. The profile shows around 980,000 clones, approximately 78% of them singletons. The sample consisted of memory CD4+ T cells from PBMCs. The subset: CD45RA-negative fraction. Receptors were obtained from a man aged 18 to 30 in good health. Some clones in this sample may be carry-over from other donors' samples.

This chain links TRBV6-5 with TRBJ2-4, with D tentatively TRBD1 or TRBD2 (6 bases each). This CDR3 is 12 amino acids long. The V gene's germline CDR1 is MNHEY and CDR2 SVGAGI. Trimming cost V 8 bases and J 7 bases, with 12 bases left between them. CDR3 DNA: TGTGCCAGCCGGGGGCAGGACAACATTCAGTACTTC. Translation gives CASRGQDNIQYF.

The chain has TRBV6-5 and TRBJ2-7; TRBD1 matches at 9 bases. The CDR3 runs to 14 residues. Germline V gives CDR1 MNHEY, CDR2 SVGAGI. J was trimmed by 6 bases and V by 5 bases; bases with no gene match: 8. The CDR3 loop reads CASSPQGALSEQYF. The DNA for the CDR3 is TGTGCCAGCAGTCCACAGGGGGCTCTCTCCGAGCAGTACTTC.

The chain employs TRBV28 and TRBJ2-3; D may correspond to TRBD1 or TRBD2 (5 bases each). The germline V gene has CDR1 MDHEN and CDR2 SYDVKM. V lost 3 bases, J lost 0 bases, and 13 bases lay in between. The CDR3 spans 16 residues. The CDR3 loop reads CASSFRGPLSTDTQYF. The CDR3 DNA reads TGTGCCAGCAGTTTTCGGGGCCCCCTTAGCACAGATACGCAGTATTTT.

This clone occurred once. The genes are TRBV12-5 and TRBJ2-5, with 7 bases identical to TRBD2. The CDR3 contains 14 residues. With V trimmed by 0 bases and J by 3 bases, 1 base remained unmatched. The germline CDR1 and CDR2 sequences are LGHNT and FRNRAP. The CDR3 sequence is CASGLVGREETQYF. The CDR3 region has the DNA TGTGCTAGTGGTTTGGTGGGGAGGGAAGAGACCCAGTACTTC. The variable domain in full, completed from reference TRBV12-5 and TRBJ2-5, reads DARVTQTPRHKVTEMGQEVTMRCQPILGHNTVFWYRQTMMQGLELLAYFRNRAPLDDSGMPKDRFSAEMPDATLATLKIQPSEPRDSAVYFCASGLVGREETQYFGPGTRLLVL.

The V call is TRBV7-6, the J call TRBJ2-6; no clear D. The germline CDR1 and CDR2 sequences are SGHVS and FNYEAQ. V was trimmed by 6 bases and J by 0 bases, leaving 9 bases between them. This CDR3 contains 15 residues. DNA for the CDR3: TGTGCCAGCAGTCCTTTGGACTCTGGGGCCAACGTCCTGACTTTC. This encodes CASSPLDSGANVLTF. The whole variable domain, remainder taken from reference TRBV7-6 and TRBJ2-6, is GAGVSQSPRYKVTKRGQDVALRCDPISGHVSLYWYRQALGQGPEFLTYFNYEAQQDKSGLPNDRFSAERPEGSISTLTIQRTEQRDSAMYRCASSPLDSGANVLTFGAGSRLTVL.

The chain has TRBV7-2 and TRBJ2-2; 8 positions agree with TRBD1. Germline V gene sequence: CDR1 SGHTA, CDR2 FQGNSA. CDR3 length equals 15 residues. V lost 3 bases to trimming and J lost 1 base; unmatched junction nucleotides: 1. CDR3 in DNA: TGTGCCAGCAGCTTCGACAGGGGGAACACCGGGGAGCTGTTTTTT. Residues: CASSFDRGNTGELFF.

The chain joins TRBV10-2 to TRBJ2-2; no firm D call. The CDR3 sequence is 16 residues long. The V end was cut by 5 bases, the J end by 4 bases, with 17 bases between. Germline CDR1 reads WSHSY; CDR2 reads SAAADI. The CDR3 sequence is CASSPRPGVGTGELFF. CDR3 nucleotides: TGCGCCAGCAGTCCCCGTCCGGGCGTGGGCACCGGGGAGCTGTTTTTT.

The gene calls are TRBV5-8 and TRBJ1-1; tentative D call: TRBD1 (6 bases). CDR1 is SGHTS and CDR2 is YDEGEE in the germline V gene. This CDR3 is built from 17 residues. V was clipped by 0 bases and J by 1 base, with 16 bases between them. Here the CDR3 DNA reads TGTGCCAGCAGCTTGGTGGGGCGGGGGGCGACGAACACTGAAGCTTTCTTT. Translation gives CASSLVGRGATNTEAFF.

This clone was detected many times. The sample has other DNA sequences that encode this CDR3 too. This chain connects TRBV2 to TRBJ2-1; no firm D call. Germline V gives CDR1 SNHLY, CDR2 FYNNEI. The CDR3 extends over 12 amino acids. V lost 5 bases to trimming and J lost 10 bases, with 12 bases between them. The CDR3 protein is CASSLIAGEQFF. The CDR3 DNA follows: TGTGCCAGCAGTCTCATAGCCGGAGAGCAGTTCTTC.